The clone carrying this T cell receptor (beta chain) was observed a handful of times. This specimen comes from a study of CD8 T cells in Susac syndrome. CDR3 length equals 15 residues. V was trimmed by 2 bases and J by 6 bases, leaving 13 bases between them. Germline V lookup: CDR1 MGHRA, CDR2 YSYEKL. Sequencing of TCR beta was carried out in blood CD8+ and CD4+ T cells. Healthy donors matched for age and sex were used as controls. TEMRA cells were FACS-enriched, unlike CD8+ and CD4+ T cells, which were negatively isolated. Random-hexamer reverse transcription was applied to roughly 0.5 to 1 ug RNA. An immunoSEQ multiplex PCR generated amplified TCR beta CDR3 products spanning 54 Vbeta and 13 Jbeta. TCRdb used MiXCR to reprocess the immunoSEQ multiplex PCR reads, holding one entry per CDR3 protein. The table has more than 75,000 distinct CDR3 sequences, approximately 94% seen once.

This TCR was recovered from a human donor in good health. The chain employs TRBV4-1 and TRBJ2-2, with TRBD1 as a possible D gene (6 bases). Sequencing used CD8+ T cells from PBMCs. CDR3 DNA: TGCGCCAGCAGCCAAAGCCTACAGGGTTCCGGGGAGCTGTTTTTT. This encodes CASSQSLQGSGELFF.